What follows describes a single T cell receptor (beta chain). Antigen specificity is unknown. This entry belongs to a study of OX40 agonist ivuxolimab in advanced cancers. Study-wide context: Given to patients was ivuxolimab, an agonistic anti-OX40 (CD134) antibody. Whole-study findings and limits: The 0.1-3.0 mg/kg partial responders had among the lowest clonal expansion. At 0.1 to 3.0 mg/kg, CD4+ and CD8+ blood T cells expanded clonally by week 6.

Profiling relied on immunoSEQ multiplex PCR, and the TCRdb table lists in-frame clones only, not all of them. Of roughly 60,000 clones listed, more than 75% are singletons. V gave up 8 bases and J gave up 0 bases, with 18 bases separating them. This CDR3 region has 16 residues. In germline, CDR1 is MGHRA, CDR2 YSYEKL. This receptor was obtained from an adult with an advanced solid tumor such as melanoma, head and neck, liver or kidney cancer. V gene TRBV4-1 combines with J gene TRBJ2-3, with TRBD2 as a possible D gene (6 bases). The source was CD4+ or CD8+ T cells sorted from blood, collected in a trial of the OX40 agonist ivuxolimab. The CDR3 sequence: CASAGSEGTSTDTQYF. The CDR3 DNA follows: TGCGCCAGCGCCGGGAGCGAGGGGACTAGCACAGATACGCAGTATTTT.